One and the same sample provided the 3 T cell receptor beta chains below, sequenced in a study of T cells after yellow fever vaccination (dated by TCRdb to the late 2010s). The treatment or condition label, as the study defines it: live attenuated yellow fever vaccine strain. Libraries were made using 5' RACE. The sequencer listed for this sample is Illumina HiSeq 2500. The raw public data were reprocessed by TCRdb itself: fastp quality trimming at Q25, MiXCR clonotype calling, in-frame beta chains only. Each record represents a unique CDR3 protein, reported with the most common genes and DNA among its rows. The sample profile shows approximately 85,000 distinct CDR3 sequences; about an eighth of them were found once. The ten largest clones capture around 24% of the sample. The source material was CD8+ T cells not binding an NS4B(214-222) dextramer, sorted from PBMCs, sampled less than 25 days after the first yellow fever vaccination. This specimen's cell subset or site label, per the study, means: NS4B epitope dextramer-negative CD8 T cells. Source of these receptors: a man in his late teens or twenties who received the YFV17D yellow fever vaccine.

This clonotype was counted between two and nine times. The genes are TRBV30 and TRBJ2-2; D gene ambiguous. Trimming cost V 2 bases and J 6 bases, with 7 bases left between them. The CDR3 sequence is 12 residues long. Germline CDR1 is GTSNPN and CDR2 is SVGIG (reference sequence). The CDR3 nucleotides read TGTGCCTGGAGTCGAAGGGCCGGGGAGCTGTTTTTT. Protein product: CAWSRRAGELFF.

This rearrangement joins TRBV12-3 or TRBV12-4 to TRBJ2-1; 8 bases are a match to TRBD1. Germline trimming cut 6 bases from V and 4 bases from J; bases unmatched to any gene: 8. The CDR3 loop spans 15 amino acids. In DNA, the CDR3 is TGTGCCAGCAGCCGAGGACAGGGTCAATACAATGAGCAGTTCTTC. Translated: CASSRGQGQYNEQFF.

This clonotype has only a few counts. This rearrangement joins TRBV15 to TRBJ1-3; D not certain. Trimming cost V 6 bases and J 0 bases, with 21 bases left between them. CDR1 LNHNV and CDR2 YYDKDF come from the germline V gene (reference sequence). CDR3 size: 18 residues. The DNA for the CDR3 is TGTGCCACCAGGGGATCAACGCCTACCAGACGCTCTGGAAACACCATATATTTT. It yields the protein CATRGSTPTRRSGNTIYF.